This T cell receptor (beta chain) was documented in a study of PD-1 blockade in classical Hodgkin lymphoma. Findings and caveats of the study: The study reported lower baseline TCR diversity in newly diagnosed patients than in healthy donors. A significant rise in TCR diversity was seen by C4D1 for CD4+ cells but not for CD8+ cells.

Remarks on this clone: Antigen unknown.

The method was immunoSEQ multiplex PCR; TCRdb's version includes in-frame clones alone and lacks a portion of them. This table holds 75,000 to 100,000 clones, roughly 80% found once. Brentuximab vedotin exposure varied among the patients, all of whom had relapsed after autologous stem cell transplantation. Classification of best responses gave complete response, partial response or progressive disease. The germline V gene encodes CDR1 SGHTA and CDR2 FQGNSA. This CDR3 region has 17 residues. V lost 5 bases, J lost 6 bases, and 9 bases stayed unmatched. J is TRBJ2-3 and V is TRBV7-2, with 15 positions matching TRBD2. Here the sequenced sample was peripheral blood mononuclear cells (PBMCs), taken before the second cycle of nivolumab. The source is a human donor with classical Hodgkin lymphoma. The CDR3 here is CASSRRTSGRARDTQYF. As DNA, the CDR3 is TGTGCCAGCAGCCGACGGACTAGCGGGAGGGCCAGGGATACGCAGTATTTT.